These 27 T cell receptor beta chains were sequenced from one sample in a study of cytomegalovirus exposure and HLA in healthy donors. Researchers ran the PCR with 60 Vbeta and 13 Jbeta primers. This table comes from immunoSEQ multiplex PCR, and its TCRdb copy is limited to in-frame clones, with some not included. This table has 75,000 or so clones, approximately 70% appearing once. The sample taken for sequencing was PBMCs. These receptors all stem from a man aged 35 to 55 in good health and CMV-seropositive.

V usage is TRBV9 and J usage is TRBJ1-2; TRBD1 aligns across 10 bases. With V trimmed by 3 bases and J by 5 bases, 10 bases remained unmatched. In germline, CDR1 is SGDLS, CDR2 YYNGEE. This CDR3 has 16 residues. The CDR3 loop reads CASSAPGDRGEYGYTF. The CDR3, as DNA: TGTGCCAGCAGCGCCCCAGGGGACAGGGGTGAATATGGCTACACCTTC. Based on the CDR3 plus reference TRBV9 and TRBJ1-2, the full variable domain is DSGVTQTPKHLITATGQRVTLRCSPRSGDLSVYWYQQSLDQGLQFLIQYYNGEERAKGNILERFSAQQFPDLHSELNLSSLELGDSALYFCASSAPGDRGEYGYTFGSGTRLTVV.

This chain joins TRBV7-2 and TRBJ2-5, with 10 positions matching TRBD1. Germline V gene sequence: CDR1 SGHTA, CDR2 FQGNSA. The length of the CDR3 is 16 residues. V dropped 6 bases and J dropped 5; count of bases not matched to a gene: 12. The CDR3 DNA follows: TGTGCCAGCAGATCATCGGGGGACAGGGGTTGGGAGACCCAGTACTTC. As protein: CASRSSGDRGWETQYF.

The chain recombines TRBV20-1 with TRBJ1-1; possible D gene TRBD1, 5 bases. The length of the CDR3 is 11 residues. Germline V lookup: CDR1 DFQATT, CDR2 SNEGSKA (reference sequence). Trimming stripped 5 bases from V and 5 bases from J, with 9 bases between. CDR3 region: CSALRETEAFF. Here the CDR3 DNA reads TGCAGTGCTCTCAGGGAAACTGAAGCTTTCTTT.

The rearrangement joins TRBV6-5 to TRBJ2-5, with 11 bases identical to TRBD1. Germline CDR1 is MNHEY and CDR2 is SVGAGI. The CDR3 loop spans 15 amino acids. Unmatched junction bases numbered 3, after V lost 2 bases and J lost 4 bases. Written as DNA, the CDR3 is TGTGCCAGCAGTTACGGACAGGGGGCTCGAGAGACCCAGTACTTC. Protein: CASSYGQGARETQYF.

J is TRBJ1-6 and V is TRBV5-1, with D possibly matching TRBD1 (5 bases). Trimming removed 0 bases at V and 6 bases at J, with 16 bases between. This CDR3 is 17 amino acids long. Germline lookup yields CDR1 SGHRS and CDR2 YFSETQ. CDR3 DNA: TGCGCCAGCAGCTTGGCTTTGGGACCGGGAGCTAATTCACCCCTCCACTTT. Its translation is CASSLALGPGANSPLHF. Supplemented by reference TRBV5-1 and TRBJ1-6, the full variable domain reads KAGVTQTPRYLIKTRGQQVTLSCSPISGHRSVSWYQQTPGQGLQFLFEYFSETQRNKGNFPGRFSGRQFSNSRSEMNVSTLELGDSALYLCASSLALGPGANSPLHFGNGTRLTVT.

This chain joins TRBV2 and TRBJ1-6; no clear D. V was cut by 8 bases and J by 5 bases, with 10 bases left in between. The germline CDR1 and CDR2 sequences are SNHLY and FYNNEI. The CDR3 has 13 residues. CDR3 loop: CASCPINNSPLHF. The CDR3 bases are TGTGCCAGCTGTCCTATTAATAATTCACCCCTCCACTTT.

J is TRBJ1-5 and V is TRBV7-2; D gene uncertain. Per germline, CDR1 SGHTA and CDR2 FQGNSA. V was pared by 3 bases and J by 4 bases, with 10 bases between. This CDR3 region has 14 residues. The CDR3 sequence is CASSFGLFNQPQHF. In DNA form, the CDR3 reads TGTGCCAGCAGCTTTGGACTTTTTAATCAGCCCCAGCATTTT.

The chain joins TRBV5-6 to TRBJ1-5; possibly TRBD1 for D (5 bases). Germline-derived CDR1 and CDR2 are SGHDT and YYEEEE. This CDR3 has 16 amino acids. Trimming removed 4 bases from V and 2 bases from J, with 16 bases in between. CDR3 DNA: TGTGCCAGCAGCGGAGGGACCTCGGGACGCAATCAGCCCCAGCATTTT. It is translated as CASSGGTSGRNQPQHF. Based on the CDR3 plus reference TRBV5-6 and TRBJ1-5, the full variable domain is DAGVTQSPTHLIKTRGQQVTLRCSPKSGHDTVSWYQQALGQGPQFIFQYYEEEERQRGNFPDRFSGHQFPNYSSELNVNALLLGDSALYLCASSGGTSGRNQPQHFGDGTRLSIL.

The CDR3 here is CASRGLLNTEAFF. The CDR3 coding sequence is TGTGCCAGCAGGGGACTGTTGAACACTGAAGCTTTCTTT. This sequence joins TRBV11-3 and TRBJ1-1, with D possibly matching TRBD1 (5 bases). The V gene lost 6 bases and the J gene lost 0 bases, with 8 bases spanning the gap. CDR3 size: 13 residues. CDR1 and CDR2 from the germline V gene are SGHNT and YENEEA.

This clone was picked up one time. The chain is built from TRBV5-4 and TRBJ1-1; no clear D. From germline, CDR1 is SGHNT and CDR2 YYREEE (reference sequence). The CDR3 totals 15 residues. The ends were cut back, 2 bases at V and 0 bases at J, with 11 bases in the middle. The CDR3 sequence is CASSFGTSLNTEAFF. DNA for the CDR3: TGTGCCAGCAGCTTCGGTACGAGCTTGAACACTGAAGCTTTCTTT.

The chain joins TRBV5-1 to TRBJ2-7, with D possibly being TRBD2 (6 bases). This CDR3 region has 15 residues. Trimming stripped 0 bases from V and 2 bases from J, with 12 bases between. In germline, CDR1 is SGHRS, CDR2 YFSETQ. The CDR3 DNA is TGCGCCAGCAGCTTGGAACCAGGCGGGACCTACGAGCAGTACTTC. It yields the protein CASSLEPGGTYEQYF.

This clone was seen a handful of times. A read error is likely here: a far larger clone is one base away. The same CDR3 can be traced to other DNA sequences in this sample. This chain links TRBV5-4 with TRBJ2-1, with 9 bases matching TRBD1. Trimming cost V 2 bases and J 2 bases; bases outside gene matches: 2. Germline V CDR1 and CDR2: SGHNT, YYREEE (reference sequence). This CDR3 has 15 amino acids. The DNA for the CDR3 is TGTGCCAGCAGCTTTGGGGACAGGGCCTACAATGAGCAGTTCTTC. Translation: CASSFGDRAYNEQFF.

The chain couples TRBV19 to TRBJ2-7, with D perhaps matching TRBD2 (6 bases). Germline CDR1 and CDR2: LNHDA and SQIVND (reference sequence). There are 14 residues in the CDR3. Deletions cut 7 bases from V and 2 bases from J, with 15 bases between. In DNA, the CDR3 is TGTGCCAGTAAAGTGGGGCGGGAAACCTACGAGCAGTACTTC. Protein product: CASKVGRETYEQYF.

J is TRBJ2-3 and V is TRBV21-1; the DNA was not compared with TRBD1, the D call given in the table. TRBV21-1 is tagged as a pseudogene. The CDR3 loop spans 13 amino acids. CDR3 DNA: TGTGCCAGCATACACAGGGTGGTAGATACGCAGTATTTT. This sequence encodes CASIHRVVDTQYF.

This clone appeared a few times. The chain has TRBV27 and TRBJ2-1; 8 positions agree with TRBD2. The ends lost 8 bases at V and 2 bases at J; junction bases unmatched: 5. CDR1 MNHEY and CDR2 SMNVEV come from the germline V gene (reference sequence). The length of the CDR3 is 14 residues. The CDR3 loop is CASQSGGAYNEQFF. In nucleotides, the CDR3 is TGTGCCAGCCAGAGCGGGGGAGCCTACAATGAGCAGTTCTTC.

V gene TRBV10-3 combines with J gene TRBJ2-7, with 11 bases that match TRBD2. The CDR3 length is 18 residues. Looked up from germline, CDR1 is ENHRY and CDR2 is SYGVKD. J gave up 3 bases and V 0 bases, and 10 bases lay outside the gene matches. The CDR3 region has the DNA TGTGCCATCAGTGAGTCGAAAACTAGCGGGGGCAACCTCTACGAGCAGTACTTC. It yields the protein CAISESKTSGGNLYEQYF.

The chain employs TRBV19 and TRBJ1-1, with TRBD1 as a possible D gene (5 bases). CDR3 length equals 16 residues. The V gene's germline CDR1 is LNHDA and CDR2 SQIVND (reference sequence). Trimming shortened V by 0 bases and J by 0 bases, and 11 bases separated the two germline ends. The CDR3 loop reads CASSIDFGGMNTEAFF. CDR3 bases: TGTGCCAGTAGTATAGATTTCGGGGGGATGAACACTGAAGCTTTCTTT.

CDR3 residues: CASSYLRRVNTEAFF. In DNA, the CDR3 is TGTGCCAGCAGTTACCTGAGGAGAGTGAACACTGAAGCTTTCTTT. The V and J genes are TRBV6-5 and TRBJ1-1; D gene unclear. This CDR3 is 15 amino acids long. Germline assignment: CDR1 MNHEY and CDR2 SVGAGI. V lost 2 bases and J lost 0, with 10 bases in between.

A few counts support this clone. The V and J genes are TRBV29-1 and TRBJ2-3; the D gene is possibly TRBD2 (5 bases). The germline V gene has CDR1 SQVTM and CDR2 ANQGSEA. CDR3 length equals 12 residues. Between the trimmed V and J ends, which lost 3 bases and 4 bases, there was a span of 8 bases. For the CDR3, the DNA is TGCAGCGTTGACTCGAGGGCAGATACGCAGTATTTT. It specifies CSVDSRADTQYF.

J is TRBJ1-2 and V is TRBV28, with D perhaps TRBD1 (5 bases). CDR3 length: 14 residues. Germline-derived CDR1 and CDR2 are MDHEN and SYDVKM. V was pared by 3 bases and J by 6 bases, with 14 bases between. The CDR3 region has the DNA TGTGCCAGCAGTTTTAGGGCGGGGGTAAATGGCTACACCTTC. This translates into CASSFRAGVNGYTF.

The chain joins TRBV6-5 to TRBJ1-1; a weak D match, TRBD1 (6 bases). This CDR3 has 12 amino acids. Germline assignment: CDR1 MNHEY and CDR2 SVGAGI. V lost 8 bases to trimming and J lost 1 base, with 8 bases between them. This CDR3 reads CASQQGNTEAFF. CDR3 nucleotides: TGTGCCAGCCAACAGGGGAACACTGAAGCTTTCTTT.

Details on this clone: One end of the junction is discordant with germline, which a read error may explain. This chain connects TRBV5-6 to TRBJ1-4; D not certain. The CDR3 contains 15 residues. Germline-derived CDR1 and CDR2 are SGHDT and YYEEEE. The CDR3: CASSLLIYPNEKLFF. The CDR3 nucleotides are TGTGCCAGCAGCTTATTGATTTATCCTAATGAAAAGCTGTTTTTT.

This clone came up a few times. The chain carries TRBV28 and TRBJ2-7; TRBD1 matches 8 bases. Germline loops: CDR1 MDHEN, CDR2 SYDVKM. V lost 4 bases, J lost 3 bases, and 11 bases stayed unmatched. The CDR3 contains 16 residues. CDR3 DNA sequence: TGTGCCAGCAGTTCTCTCTCGGGACAGGCCAACTACGAGCAGTACTTC. It is translated as CASSSLSGQANYEQYF.

The CDR3: CASTGTGGGNQPQHF. The CDR3 region has the DNA TGTGCCAGCACGGGGACAGGGGGTGGGAATCAGCCCCAGCATTTT. The rearrangement joins TRBV5-4 to TRBJ1-5, with 11 bases matching TRBD1. Germline values: CDR1 SGHNT, CDR2 YYREEE (reference sequence). The CDR3 is made up of 15 amino acids. V dropped 6 bases and J dropped 4; count of bases not matched to a gene: 6.

The rearrangement links TRBV6-5 to TRBJ2-5; 9 bases align to TRBD1. The J call may be faulty, since TRBJ2-7 better matches the DNA end. Germline CDR1 and CDR2: MNHEY and SVGAGI. CDR3 length: 16 residues. The CDR3 loop reads CASSYSVGQGYYEQYF. The CDR3 bases are TGTGCCAGCAGTTACTCTGTCGGACAGGGGTACTACGAGCAGTACTTC.

The chain combines TRBV5-1 with TRBJ2-7; 9 bases agree with TRBD1. The CDR3 sequence is 13 residues long. Trimming at V came to 5 bases and at J to 4 bases, leaving 4 bases not matched to a gene. CDR1 is SGHRS and CDR2 is YFSETQ in the germline V gene. The CDR3 sequence: CASRIGQGYEQYF. The CDR3 coding sequence is TGCGCCAGCAGGATCGGACAGGGGTACGAGCAGTACTTC.

V usage is TRBV6-5 and J usage is TRBJ2-2; D ambiguous. The CDR3 loop spans 14 amino acids. Germline CDR1 and CDR2: MNHEY and SVGAGI. V lost 4 bases and J 5 bases, leaving 11 bases between the germline ends. The CDR3, as DNA: TGTGCCAGCAGTTCCATCCAGTCGACCGGGGAGCTGTTTTTT. It encodes CASSSIQSTGELFF.